The rows below give T cell receptor beta chains drawn from one sample of a study of beta chain features in type 1 diabetes. The protocol was immunoSEQ multiplex PCR, while the TCRdb copy is restricted to in-frame clones and leaves out a portion. This table has under 350,000 clones, roughly an eighth appearing once. Sample: naive CD4+ T cells from blood. These receptor sequences come from a young man with type 1 diabetes. Both conserved end residues are part of each CDR3. D genes are given only for firm matches. Some rows mark clone size as missing; the rest say once, few, many or name a class of expanded clone.

cdr3_aa: CASRRDSNQPQHF
cdr3_nt: TGCGCCAGCAGGCGGGACAGCAATCAGCCCCAGCATTTT
v_call: TRBV5-1
d_call: NA
clone_size: NA
j_call: TRBJ1-5

cdr3_aa: CASSFRTSINEQFF
cdr3_nt: TGTGCCAGCAGCTTCCGGACTAGCATCAATGAGCAGTTCTTC
v_call: TRBV7-8
d_call: TRBD2
clone_size: few
j_call: TRBJ2-1

cdr3_aa: CASSFLAGTYNEQFF
cdr3_nt: TGTGCCAGCAGCTTTCTAGCGGGAACCTACAATGAGCAGTTCTTC
v_call: TRBV7-2
d_call: TRBD2
clone_size: NA
j_call: TRBJ2-1

cdr3_aa: CASRDRGTRGDTQYF
cdr3_nt: TGTGCCAGCAGAGACCGCGGGACTAGGGGAGATACGCAGTATTTT
v_call: TRBV6-1
d_call: TRBD2
clone_size: NA
j_call: TRBJ2-3

cdr3_aa: CASSRQTQETQYF
cdr3_nt: TGTGCCAGCAGTCGACAGACACAAGAGACCCAGTACTTC
v_call: TRBV7-3
d_call: NA
clone_size: NA
j_call: TRBJ2-5

cdr3_aa: CASSLYTTGELFF
cdr3_nt: TGCGCCAGCAGCTTGTACACCACCGGGGAGCTGTTTTTT
v_call: TRBV5-1
d_call: NA
clone_size: NA
j_call: TRBJ2-2

cdr3_aa: CASNQEGGSAGYGYTF
cdr3_nt: TGTGCCAGTAATCAAGAGGGTGGCTCCGCCGGCTATGGCTACACCTTC
v_call: TRBV19
d_call: NA
clone_size: NA
j_call: TRBJ1-2

cdr3_aa: CASSPLGLGETQYF
cdr3_nt: TGTGCCAGCAGCCCCCTGGGCCTCGGAGAGACCCAGTACTTC
v_call: TRBV14
d_call: NA
clone_size: few
j_call: TRBJ2-5

cdr3_aa: CASSWFNGQSSYEQYF
cdr3_nt: TGCGCCAGCAGCTGGTTCAACGGTCAAAGCTCCTACGAGCAGTACTTC
v_call: TRBV5-1
d_call: NA
clone_size: few
j_call: TRBJ2-7

cdr3_aa: CASSPPVNTEAFF
cdr3_nt: TGTGCCAGCAGCCCCCCAGTGAACACTGAAGCTTTCTTT
v_call: TRBV7-9
d_call: NA
clone_size: few
j_call: TRBJ1-1

cdr3_aa: CASSLAGGTDTQYF
cdr3_nt: TGTGCCAGCAGTTTAGCGGGAGGTACAGATACGCAGTATTTT
v_call: TRBV2
d_call: TRBD2
clone_size: NA
j_call: TRBJ2-3